These 14 T cell receptor beta chains came from one sample sequenced in a study of blood T cell repertoires in COVID-19 (dated by TCRdb to the early 2020s). The protocol used for the library was the immunoSEQ multiplex PCR assay. In TCRdb, the immuneACCESS table is reduced to in-frame sequences with V and J assigned. These tables do not hold every clone; where another copy was compared, an unresolved V gene accounts for under half, and the others remain unexplained. The sample table holds about 270,000 clones, of which roughly 90% were seen once. The top ten hold 3% of the sample. The sequenced material came from PBMCs or T cells enriched from blood (not recorded which). These receptors all come from a woman aged 45-65 years who had recovered from COVID-19.

V gene TRBV7-3 combines with J gene TRBJ2-7; 11 bases match TRBD2. Trimming cost V 5 bases and J 6 bases; bases outside gene matches: 6. Germline lookup yields CDR1 SGHTA and CDR2 FQGTGA. The CDR3 consists of 14 residues. The CDR3 DNA is TGTGCCAGCAGCGTCGGGACTAGCGGAACCGAGCAGTACTTC. Translating gives CASSVGTSGTEQYF. The full variable domain, its missing parts supplied by reference TRBV7-3 and TRBJ2-7, is GAGVSQTPSNKVTEKGKYVELRCDPISGHTALYWYRQSLGQGPEFLIYFQGTGAADDSGLPNDRFFAVRPEGSVSTLKIQRTERGDSAVYLCASSVGTSGTEQYFGPGTRLTVT.

The chain couples TRBV7-9 to TRBJ2-1; D call uncertain. The CDR3 sequence is 12 residues long. Germline assignment: CDR1 SEHNR and CDR2 FQNEAQ (reference sequence). V was trimmed by 2 bases and J by 8 bases, leaving 7 bases between them. The DNA for the CDR3 is TGTGCCAGCAGCTTACGTCTCCATGAGCAGTTCTTC. It yields the protein CASSLRLHEQFF.

A remark on this clone: This specimen includes other DNA sequences encoding the same CDR3. The chain couples TRBV27 to TRBJ2-1; TRBD1 agrees at 12 bases. J was trimmed by 8 bases and V by 4 bases; bases with no gene match: 3. Germline CDR1 MNHEY, CDR2 SMNVEV (reference sequence). The CDR3 covers 14 residues. As DNA, the CDR3 is TGTGCCAGCAGTTCCGGGACAGGGGGCTATGAGCAGTTCTTC. It is translated as CASSSGTGGYEQFF.

This chain joins TRBV24-1 and TRBJ2-7; 9 bases are shared with TRBD1. This CDR3 has 17 residues. Germline-derived CDR1 and CDR2 are KGHDR and SFDVKD. Germline trimming cut 3 bases from V and 9 bases from J; bases unmatched to any gene: 17. CDR3 region: CATSDRTGTGYSSGQYF. Written as DNA, the CDR3 is TGTGCCACCAGTGATAGGACGGGGACAGGGTATAGTTCTGGGCAGTACTTC.

V usage is TRBV10-3 and J usage is TRBJ1-2; a weak D match, TRBD1 (5 bases). Germline-derived CDR1 and CDR2 are ENHRY and SYGVKD. The CDR3 length is 14 residues. V was pared by 3 bases and J by 8 bases, with 16 bases between. The CDR3 sequence is CAISEGEARGGYTF. In nucleotides, the CDR3 is TGTGCCATCAGTGAAGGCGAGGCTCGGGGGGGCTACACCTTC.

The rearrangement joins TRBV24-1 to TRBJ2-7; 7 nucleotides match TRBD1. The germline gives CDR1 KGHDR, CDR2 SFDVKD. Unmatched junction bases numbered 3, after V lost 4 bases and J lost 1 base. There are 14 residues in the CDR3. In DNA, the CDR3 is TGTGCCACCAGTGAATCAGGGGGATCCTACGAGCAGTACTTC. This sequence encodes CATSESGGSYEQYF.

V usage is TRBV5-1 and J usage is TRBJ2-3, with a tentative D call TRBD2 (5 bases). Germline V gene sequence: CDR1 SGHRS, CDR2 YFSETQ. This CDR3 region has 16 residues. Deletions cut 0 bases from V and 6 bases from J, with 17 bases between. The chain's CDR3 is CASSLARVARGDTQYF. The CDR3 nucleotides read TGCGCCAGCAGCTTGGCTCGGGTAGCGAGAGGGGATACGCAGTATTTT.

The gene calls are TRBV27 and TRBJ2-3; 8 nucleotides match TRBD2. The germline V gene encodes CDR1 MNHEY and CDR2 SMNVEV (reference sequence). Trimming at V came to 4 bases and at J to 4 bases, leaving 13 bases not matched to a gene. CDR3 length equals 17 residues. The CDR3: CASSWVRPVREADTQYF. The CDR3 DNA is TGTGCCAGCAGTTGGGTCCGCCCGGTGCGGGAGGCAGATACGCAGTATTTT.

The rearrangement uses TRBV7-8 and TRBJ2-5; TRBD2 agrees at 11 bases. The V segment lost 7 bases and the J segment 2 bases; nucleotides outside the gene matches: 6. This CDR3 has 15 amino acids. Germline V gene data show CDR1 as SGHVS and CDR2 as FQNEAQ. CDR3 sequence (DNA): TGTGCCAGCACAAGACTAGCGGGAAAACAAGAGACCCAGTACTTC. This translates into CASTRLAGKQETQYF. The full variable domain, completed using reference TRBV7-8 and TRBJ2-5, is GAGVSQSPRYKVAKRGQDVALRCDPISGHVSLFWYQQALGQGPEFLTYFQNEAQLDKSGLPSDRFFAERPEGSVSTLKIQRTQQEDSAVYLCASTRLAGKQETQYFGPGTRLLVL.

This chain links TRBV9 with TRBJ2-1; 8 nucleotides agree with TRBD2. In germline, CDR1 is SGDLS, CDR2 YYNGEE. With 2 bases clipped from V and 8 bases from J, the junction kept 6 bases outside the gene matches. The length of the CDR3 is 14 residues. The DNA of the CDR3 is TGTGCCAGCAGCGTGGGACTAGACTCAGATGAGCAGTTCTTC. Translation: CASSVGLDSDEQFF.

Here the CDR3 reads CASSTFRGAKQVPKGYTF. The DNA of the CDR3 is TGTGCCAGCAGCACGTTCCGTGGGGCCAAGCAGGTGCCTAAGGGCTACACCTTC. The J gene is TRBJ1-2, the V gene TRBV5-8; possible D gene TRBD1, 5 bases. Per germline, CDR1 SGHTS and CDR2 YDEGEE. V gave up 4 bases and J gave up 8 bases, with 30 bases separating them. CDR3 size: 18 residues.

This clone was seen a single time. The chain links TRBV7-3 to TRBJ2-2; no firm D call. The V end lost 1 base, the J end lost 6 bases, and 12 bases lay between the germline ends. CDR1 is SGHTA, CDR2 FQGTGA, per germline. The CDR3 has 15 residues. In DNA, the CDR3 is TGTGCCAGCAGCTTAATGTACGGTGCCGCCGGGGAGCTGTTTTTT. Protein sequence: CASSLMYGAAGELFF.

The chain has TRBV11-1 and TRBJ2-7; 8 bases are a match to TRBD1. CDR1 is SGHAT, CDR2 FQDESV, per germline (reference sequence). This CDR3 region has 16 residues. J gave up 4 bases and V 5 bases, and 13 bases lay outside the gene matches. The CDR3 DNA is TGTGCCAGCAGCACAGGACAGGGCGTGATGGGGTACGAGCAGTACTTC. This translates into CASSTGQGVMGYEQYF. Drawing the rest from reference TRBV11-1 and TRBJ2-7, the complete variable domain is EAEVAQSPRYKITEKSQAVAFWCDPISGHATLYWYRQILGQGPELLVQFQDESVVDDSQLPKDRFSAERLKGVDSTLKIQPAELGDSAMYLCASSTGQGVMGYEQYFGPGTRLTVT.

The chain couples TRBV7-2 to TRBJ1-5, with TRBD1 matching over 7 bases. This CDR3 region has 15 residues. Trimming cost V 4 bases and J 1 base; bases outside gene matches: 4. Germline CDR1 SGHTA, CDR2 FQGNSA. CDR3 DNA sequence: TGTGCCAGCAGCTCCACAGGGGTAAGCAATCAGCCCCAGCATTTT. It codes for CASSSTGVSNQPQHF.